This T cell receptor (beta chain) was sequenced in a study of cytomegalovirus exposure and HLA in healthy donors. Study-level points and caveats: Later analysis showed most CMV-associated TCR beta chains appearing HLA-restricted. Another analysis was done later, and it associated 17,000 or so TCR beta sequences with HLA alleles at 0.05 false discovery rate. Later analysis found that TCR beta chains associated with HLA were more clonally expanded than other, equally common chains. A few of the chains that were CMV-associated were confirmed in vitro to be specific for CMV antigens.

PCR amplification relied on 60 Vbeta primers (plus 13 Jbeta primers). Sequenced by immunoSEQ multiplex PCR; TCRdb stores in-frame clones only, minus some. This table holds more than 65,000 clones. V was clipped by 2 bases and J by 5 bases; unmatched bases: 11. This CDR3 contains 17 residues. CDR1 is LGHNA and CDR2 is YNFKEQ in the germline V gene. As concerns this clone: The antigen is undetermined.

The rearrangement uses TRBV4-2 and TRBJ2-5; 10 bases fit TRBD2. The sample consisted of PBMCs. The TCR originated in a man aged 35-49 years in good health and CMV-seronegative. This CDR3 is CASSQLPSGGPMETQYF. CDR3 bases: TGTGCCAGCAGCCAACTCCCTAGCGGGGGCCCTATGGAGACCCAGTACTTC.